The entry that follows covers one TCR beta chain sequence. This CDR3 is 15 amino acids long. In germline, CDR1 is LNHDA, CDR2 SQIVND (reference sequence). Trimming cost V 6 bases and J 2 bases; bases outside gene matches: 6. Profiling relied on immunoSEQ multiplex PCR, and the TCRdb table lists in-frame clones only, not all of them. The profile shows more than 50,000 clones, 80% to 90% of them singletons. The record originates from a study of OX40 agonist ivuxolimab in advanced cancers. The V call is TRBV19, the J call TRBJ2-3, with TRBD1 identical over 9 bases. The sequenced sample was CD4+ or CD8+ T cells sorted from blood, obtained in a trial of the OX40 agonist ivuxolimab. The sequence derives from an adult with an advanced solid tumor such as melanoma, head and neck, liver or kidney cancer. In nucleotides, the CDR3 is TGTGCCAGTAGCCACCGGGACAGGGTCACAGATACGCAGTATTTT. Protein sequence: CASSHRDRVTDTQYF.